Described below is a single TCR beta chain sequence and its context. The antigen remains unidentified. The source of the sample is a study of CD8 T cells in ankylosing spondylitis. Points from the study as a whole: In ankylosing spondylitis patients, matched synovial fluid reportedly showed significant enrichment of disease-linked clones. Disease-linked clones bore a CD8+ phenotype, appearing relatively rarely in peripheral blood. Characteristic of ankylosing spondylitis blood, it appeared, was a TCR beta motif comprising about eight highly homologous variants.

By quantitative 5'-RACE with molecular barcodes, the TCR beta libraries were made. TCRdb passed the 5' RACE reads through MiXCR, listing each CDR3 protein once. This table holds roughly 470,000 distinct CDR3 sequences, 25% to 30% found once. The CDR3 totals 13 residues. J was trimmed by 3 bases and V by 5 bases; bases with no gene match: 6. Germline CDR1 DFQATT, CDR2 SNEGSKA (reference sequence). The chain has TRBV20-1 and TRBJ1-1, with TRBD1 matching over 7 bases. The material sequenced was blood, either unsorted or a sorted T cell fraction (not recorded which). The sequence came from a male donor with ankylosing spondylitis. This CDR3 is CSAWTGGDTEAFF. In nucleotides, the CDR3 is TGCAGTGCTTGGACAGGTGGGGACACTGAAGCTTTCTTT.